A single T cell receptor (beta chain) is shown here with its context. Source study methods: Reference gene primer amplification gave estimated nucleated cell counts. This table comes from immunoSEQ multiplex PCR, and its TCRdb copy is limited to in-frame clones, with some not included. Clone size and V and J calls were adopted from that table, with D and trimming inferred from the DNA. The sample includes about half a million clones, approximately 83% of them seen just once. CDR1 is LGHNA and CDR2 is YSLEER in the germline V gene. V lost 0 bases and J 5 bases, leaving 7 bases between the germline ends. This CDR3 region has 13 residues. This sample is part of a study of blood T cell repertoires in COVID-19.

The specimen was peripheral blood. This clonotype was obtained from a human donor in a cohort sampled during active COVID-19. The rearrangement links TRBV4-3 to TRBJ1-2; no definite D call. The CDR3: CASSQDPGYGYTF. CDR3 DNA: TGCGCCAGCAGCCAAGACCCGGGGTATGGCTACACCTTC.